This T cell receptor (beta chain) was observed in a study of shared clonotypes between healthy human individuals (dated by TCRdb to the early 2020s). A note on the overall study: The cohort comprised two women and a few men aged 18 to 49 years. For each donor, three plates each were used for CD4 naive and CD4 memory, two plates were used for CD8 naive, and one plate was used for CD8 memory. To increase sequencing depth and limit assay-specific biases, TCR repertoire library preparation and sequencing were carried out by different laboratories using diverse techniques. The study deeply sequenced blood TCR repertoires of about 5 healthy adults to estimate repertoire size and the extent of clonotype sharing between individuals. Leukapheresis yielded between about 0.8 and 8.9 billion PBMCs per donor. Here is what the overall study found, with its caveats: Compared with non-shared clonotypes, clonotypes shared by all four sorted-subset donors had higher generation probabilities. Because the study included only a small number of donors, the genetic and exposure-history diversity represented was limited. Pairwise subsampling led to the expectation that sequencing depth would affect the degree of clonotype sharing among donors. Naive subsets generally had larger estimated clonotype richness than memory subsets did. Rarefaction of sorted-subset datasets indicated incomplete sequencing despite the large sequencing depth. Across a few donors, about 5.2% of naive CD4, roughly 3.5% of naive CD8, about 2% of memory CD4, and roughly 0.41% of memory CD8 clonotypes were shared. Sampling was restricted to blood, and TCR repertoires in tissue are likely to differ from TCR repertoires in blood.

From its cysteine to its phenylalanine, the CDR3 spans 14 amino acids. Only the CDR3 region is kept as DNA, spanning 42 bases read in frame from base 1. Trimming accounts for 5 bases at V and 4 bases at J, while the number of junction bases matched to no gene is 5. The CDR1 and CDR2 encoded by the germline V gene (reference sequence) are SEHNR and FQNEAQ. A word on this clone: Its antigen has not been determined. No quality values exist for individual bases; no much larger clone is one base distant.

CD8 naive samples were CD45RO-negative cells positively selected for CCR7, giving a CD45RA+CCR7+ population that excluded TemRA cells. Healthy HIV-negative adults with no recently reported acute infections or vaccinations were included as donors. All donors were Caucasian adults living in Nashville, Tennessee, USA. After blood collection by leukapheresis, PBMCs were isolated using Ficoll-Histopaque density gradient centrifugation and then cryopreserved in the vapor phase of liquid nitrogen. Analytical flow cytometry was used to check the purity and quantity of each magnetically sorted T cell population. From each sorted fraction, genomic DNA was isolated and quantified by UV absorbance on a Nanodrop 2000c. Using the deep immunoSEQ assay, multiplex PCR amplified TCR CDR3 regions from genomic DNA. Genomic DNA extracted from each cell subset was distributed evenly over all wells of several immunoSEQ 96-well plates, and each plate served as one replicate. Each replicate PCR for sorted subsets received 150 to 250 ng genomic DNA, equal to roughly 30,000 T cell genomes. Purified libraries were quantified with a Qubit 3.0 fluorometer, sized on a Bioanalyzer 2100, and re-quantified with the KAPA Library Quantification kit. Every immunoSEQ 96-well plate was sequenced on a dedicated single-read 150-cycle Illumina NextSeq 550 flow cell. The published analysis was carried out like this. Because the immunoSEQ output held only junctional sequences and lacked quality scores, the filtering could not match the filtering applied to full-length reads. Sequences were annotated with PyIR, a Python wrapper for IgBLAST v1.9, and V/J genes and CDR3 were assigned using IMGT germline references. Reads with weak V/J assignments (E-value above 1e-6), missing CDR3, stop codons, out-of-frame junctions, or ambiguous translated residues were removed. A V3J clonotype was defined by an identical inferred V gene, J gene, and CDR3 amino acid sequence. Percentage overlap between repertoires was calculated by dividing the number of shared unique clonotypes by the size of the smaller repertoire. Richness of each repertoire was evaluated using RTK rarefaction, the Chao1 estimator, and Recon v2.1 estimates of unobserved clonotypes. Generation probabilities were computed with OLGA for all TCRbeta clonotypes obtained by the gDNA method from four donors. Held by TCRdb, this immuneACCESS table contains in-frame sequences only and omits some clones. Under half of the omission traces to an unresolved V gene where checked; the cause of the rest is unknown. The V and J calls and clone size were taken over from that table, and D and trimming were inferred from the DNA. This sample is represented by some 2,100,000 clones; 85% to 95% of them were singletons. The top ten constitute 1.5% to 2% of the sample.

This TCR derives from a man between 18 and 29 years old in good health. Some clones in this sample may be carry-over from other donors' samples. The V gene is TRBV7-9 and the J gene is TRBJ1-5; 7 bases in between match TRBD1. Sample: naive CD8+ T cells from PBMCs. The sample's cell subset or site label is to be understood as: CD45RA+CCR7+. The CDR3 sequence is CASSARQGNQPQHF. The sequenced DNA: TGTGCCAGCAGCGCCCGACAGGGTAATCAGCCCCAGCATTTT.